Below, 32 T cell receptor beta chains from the same sample are listed, as sequenced in a study of CD8 T cells in ankylosing spondylitis. Regarding the study as a whole: One TCR beta motif, made up of seven to nine highly homologous variants, appeared characteristic of ankylosing spondylitis blood.

From the 5' RACE reads, TCRdb called clonotypes with MiXCR, one entry per CDR3 protein. The table has a few hundred thousand distinct CDR3 sequences, under 8.5% seen once. No antigens are known for them. The sample comprised blood, either unsorted or a sorted T cell fraction (not recorded which). The receptors shown here come from a male donor with ankylosing spondylitis.

This clonotype has a count of ten or more. This chain connects TRBV5-1 to TRBJ2-2; 13 bases agree with TRBD2. V dropped 7 bases and J dropped 4; count of bases not matched to a gene: 7. There are 16 residues in the CDR3. CDR1 and CDR2 (germline): SGHRS, YFSETQ. The DNA for the CDR3 is TGCGCCAGCCGTCCTCGGACTAGCGGGAGCACCGGGGAGCTGTTTTTT. Translating gives CASRPRTSGSTGELFF.

V and J are TRBV20-1 and TRBJ2-3, with D unresolved. This CDR3 is 14 amino acids long. From germline, CDR1 is DFQATT and CDR2 SNEGSKA (reference sequence). Trimming removed 6 bases from V and 0 bases from J, with 13 bases in between. The CDR3 reads CSAMDGVSTDTQYF. Here the CDR3 DNA reads TGCAGTGCAATGGACGGAGTGAGCACAGATACGCAGTATTTT.

This clonotype occurred a few times. This chain joins TRBV3-1 and TRBJ1-3, with D hard to call. The CDR3 is made up of 12 amino acids. V lost 1 base and J lost 8, with 6 bases in between. Germline V lookup: CDR1 LGHDT, CDR2 YNNKEL (reference sequence). In DNA, the CDR3 is TGTGCCAGCAGCCAAGGGACGGACACCATATATTTT. This sequence encodes CASSQGTDTIYF.

This clonotype was recorded many times. The gene calls are TRBV29-1 and TRBJ2-1; TRBD2 aligns across 7 bases. V gave up 4 bases and J gave up 6 bases; unmatched junction bases: 9. CDR1 and CDR2 (germline): SQVTM, ANQGSEA. This CDR3 comprises 14 residues. CDR3 in amino acids: CSVGYGLGINEQFF. The CDR3, as DNA: TGCAGCGTTGGTTATGGACTAGGAATCAATGAGCAGTTCTTC.

The chain recombines TRBV7-2 with TRBJ1-5; no clear D. CDR1 is SGHTA and CDR2 is FQGNSA in the germline V gene. The CDR3 contains 15 residues. V shed 2 bases and J shed 4 bases, with 12 bases lying between them. The CDR3 nucleotides are TGTGCCAGCAGCTTATCGGGTCTGAGAAATCAGCCCCAGCATTTT. This gives the protein CASSLSGLRNQPQHF. Full variable domain (missing parts from reference TRBV7-2 and TRBJ1-5): GAGVSQSPSNKVTEKGKDVELRCDPISGHTALYWYRQSLGQGLEFLIYFQGNSAPDKSGLPSDRFSAERTGGSVSTLTIQRTQQEDSAVYLCASSLSGLRNQPQHFGDGTRLSIL.

As for this clonotype: The junction differs from germline at one of its ends, possibly a read error. The V call is TRBV7-2, the J call TRBJ2-4; D unclear. CDR1 and CDR2 from the germline V gene are SGHTA and FQGNSA. The CDR3 totals 14 residues. CDR3 nucleotides: TGTGCCAGCGGCTTTCTTATAGGGTCGGACATTCAGTACTTC. Protein sequence: CASGFLIGSDIQYF. The full variable domain, in which reference TRBV7-2 and TRBJ2-4 provide the parts outside the CDR3, is GAGVSQSPSNKVTEKGKDVELRCDPISGHTALYWYRQSLGQGLEFLIYFQGNSAPDKSGLPSDRFSAERTGGSVSTLTIQRTQQEDSAVYLCASGFLIGSDIQYFGAGTRLSVL.

This clonotype has at least ten counts. The gene calls are TRBV6-6 and TRBJ2-3; TRBD2 agrees at 7 bases. The CDR3 is made up of 13 amino acids. With 6 bases clipped from V and 2 bases from J, the junction kept 2 bases outside the gene matches. CDR1 is MNHNY and CDR2 is SVGAGI in the germline V gene (reference sequence). CDR3 DNA sequence: TGTGCCAGCAGCCGGGACTACACAGATACGCAGTATTTT. Translation: CASSRDYTDTQYF.

The sample holds a few counts of this clonotype. V is TRBV27 and J is TRBJ2-7; TRBD2 agrees at 8 bases. Germline values: CDR1 MNHEY, CDR2 SMNVEV (reference sequence). This CDR3 comprises 14 residues. V lost 7 bases and J lost 1; bases outside the gene matches: 6. CDR3 amino acids: CASTLVAGSYEQYF. The CDR3 DNA reads as TGTGCCAGCACCCTCGTAGCGGGGTCCTACGAGCAGTACTTC.

This chain links TRBV20-1 with TRBJ2-2; TRBD2 aligns across 9 bases. Germline V gives CDR1 DFQATT, CDR2 SNEGSKA (reference sequence). The CDR3 length is 14 residues. Losses at the gene ends were 6 bases for V and 6 bases for J; bases not matched to a gene: 8. The CDR3 spells CSAARTSEAGELFF. DNA of the CDR3: TGCAGTGCCGCCCGGACTAGCGAGGCCGGGGAGCTGTTTTTT.

In this sample, this clonotype turned up a few times. This chain links TRBV7-9 with TRBJ2-3; D is unresolved. CDR3 length: 15 amino acids. Looked up from germline, CDR1 is SEHNR and CDR2 is FQNEAQ (reference sequence). V was pared by 1 base and J by 3 bases, with 11 bases between. Written as DNA, the CDR3 is TGTGCCAGCAGCTTAGGGTACGGTGGGACAGATACGCAGTATTTT. Residues: CASSLGYGGTDTQYF. Looking up the rest from reference TRBV7-9 and TRBJ2-3 gives the full variable domain: DTGVSQNPRHKITKRGQNVTFRCDPISEHNRLYWYRQTLGQGPEFLTYFQNEAQLEKSRLLSDRFSAERPKGSFSTLEIQRTEQGDSAMYLCASSLGYGGTDTQYFGPGTRLTVL.

The table lists this clonotype with a few counts. The chain is built from TRBV20-1 and TRBJ2-2; 14 bases line up with TRBD2. Germline V gives CDR1 DFQATT, CDR2 SNEGSKA (reference sequence). This CDR3 has 17 amino acids. V was clipped by 1 base and J by 6 bases; unmatched bases: 7. Here the CDR3 DNA reads TGCAGTGCTAGAGGCCCGACTAGCGGGAGGGCCGCCGGGGAGCTGTTTTTT. Encoded protein: CSARGPTSGRAAGELFF.

The chain employs TRBV12-3 or TRBV12-4 and TRBJ2-7; D perhaps matches TRBD1 (6 bases). Trimming took off 7 bases at V and 5 bases at J, with 21 bases between the two ends. The CDR3 is 15 amino acids. The CDR3 region is CASTPSITGTHEQYF. Written as DNA, the CDR3 is TGTGCCAGCACCCCCAGTATTACAGGGACCCACGAGCAGTACTTC.

This clonotype was detected ten times or more. The chain carries TRBV27 and TRBJ2-7; TRBD1 aligns across 11 bases. CDR3 length: 15 residues. Germline V gene sequence: CDR1 MNHEY, CDR2 SMNVEV (reference sequence). The V gene end was trimmed by 5 bases and the J gene end by 5 bases; junction bases not matched to a gene: 8. The CDR3 protein is CASSPMDRGHHEQYF. For the CDR3, the DNA is TGTGCCAGCAGTCCGATGGACAGGGGGCACCACGAGCAGTACTTC.

This clonotype was counted ten times or more. This rearrangement joins TRBV5-1 to TRBJ1-1; D is possibly TRBD1 (5 bases). V lost 4 bases, J lost 1 base, and 14 bases lay in between. Germline CDR1 reads SGHRS; CDR2 reads YFSETQ. CDR3 length equals 15 residues. The CDR3 sequence: CASSRTRQRNTEAFF. DNA for the CDR3: TGCGCCAGCAGCCGTACCCGACAGAGGAACACTGAAGCTTTCTTT.

This clonotype was seen at least ten times. This chain's CDR3 is CSASMTPNYGYTF. The CDR3 DNA reads TGCAGTGCTAGTATGACCCCGAACTATGGCTACACCTTC. This chain joins TRBV20-1 and TRBJ1-2; D unresolved. CDR1 DFQATT and CDR2 SNEGSKA come from the germline V gene (reference sequence). V lost 3 bases to trimming and J lost 2 bases, with 10 bases between them. The length of the CDR3 is 13 residues.

This clonotype was counted at least ten times. This rearrangement joins TRBV19 to TRBJ2-1; 9 bases are a match to TRBD1. Germline-derived CDR1 and CDR2 are LNHDA and SQIVND (reference sequence). V lost 5 bases to trimming and J lost 5 bases; unmatched junction nucleotides: 7. The CDR3 loop spans 15 amino acids. The DNA of the CDR3 is TGTGCCAGTAGTCTACAGGGGGCCGGCAACAATGAGCAGTTCTTC. The encoded protein is CASSLQGAGNNEQFF. The full variable domain, its missing parts supplied by reference TRBV19 and TRBJ2-1, is DGGITQSPKYLFRKEGQNVTLSCEQNLNHDAMYWYRQDPGQGLRLIYYSQIVNDFQKGDIAEGYSVSREKKESFPLTVTSAQKNPTAFYLCASSLQGAGNNEQFFGPGTRLTVL.

This clonotype was picked up a small number of times. J is TRBJ2-7 and V is TRBV6-2 or TRBV6-3; D might be TRBD2 (5 bases). Germline V CDR1 and CDR2: MNHEY, SVGEGT. With 0 bases removed from V and 1 base from J, the gap between germline ends came to 7 bases. The CDR3 consists of 14 residues. For the CDR3, the DNA is TGTGCCAGCAGTTACTCGAGGAGGTCCTACGAGCAGTACTTC. This codes for CASSYSRRSYEQYF.

This clonotype was observed a few times. The rearrangement uses TRBV2 and TRBJ2-5; possibly TRBD1 for D (6 bases). Trimming left V 5 bases short and J 9 bases short, with 16 bases between. The CDR3 has 13 amino acids. Germline assignment: CDR1 SNHLY and CDR2 FYNNEI. The CDR3 loop reads CASSPLPDSAQYF. CDR3 in DNA: TGTGCCAGCAGTCCTCTCCCGGACAGCGCCCAGTACTTC.

This clonotype occurred many times. The gene calls are TRBV28 and TRBJ2-3; possibly TRBD2 for D (5 bases). Trimming pared 3 bases from V and 4 bases from J, leaving 29 bases between. Germline values: CDR1 MDHEN, CDR2 SYDVKM. CDR3 length: 20 amino acids. CDR3 sequence (DNA): TGTGCCAGCAGTTTCAGTCGTATTGCGGGTCTCAGCCCCGCCGCAGATACGCAGTATTTT. It yields the protein CASSFSRIAGLSPAADTQYF.

In its sample, this clonotype was seen a few times. V gene TRBV5-1 combines with J gene TRBJ2-3, with 11 bases fitting TRBD2. After removal of 6 bases from V and 5 bases from J, the junction contained 17 bases not matched to a gene. This CDR3 spans 18 amino acids. In germline, CDR1 is SGHRS, CDR2 YFSETQ. CDR3 DNA sequence: TGCGCCAGCACCCTTGGGCCCTTTAGCGGGAGGGCCCTAGATACGCAGTATTTT. Protein: CASTLGPFSGRALDTQYF.

The chain couples TRBV27 to TRBJ2-3; TRBD2 matches 8 bases. The length of the CDR3 is 12 residues. Germline trimming cut 5 bases from V and 10 bases from J; bases unmatched to any gene: 5. The germline V gene has CDR1 MNHEY and CDR2 SMNVEV (reference sequence). As DNA, the CDR3 is TGTGCCAGCAGTCCCGGGGGGGAGGCGCAGTATTTT. Translation: CASSPGGEAQYF.

This chain joins TRBV7-9 and TRBJ1-4, with a possible D match to TRBD1 (5 bases). The V end lost 5 bases, the J end lost 4 bases, and 11 bases lay between the germline ends. The length of the CDR3 is 14 residues. Germline assignment: CDR1 SEHNR and CDR2 FQNEAQ (reference sequence). CDR3 region: CASSRRQGNEKLFF. The DNA for the CDR3 is TGTGCCAGCAGCCGGCGGCAGGGTAATGAAAAACTGTTTTTT.

The rearrangement links TRBV19 to TRBJ2-1; 8 positions match TRBD2. Looked up from germline, CDR1 is LNHDA and CDR2 is SQIVND (reference sequence). CDR3 length: 14 amino acids. J was trimmed by 6 bases and V by 3 bases; bases with no gene match: 4. Here the CDR3 DNA reads TGTGCCAGTAGTATCGGGACTAGTGCCAATGAGCAGTTCTTC. This encodes CASSIGTSANEQFF. Supplemented by reference TRBV19 and TRBJ2-1, the full variable domain reads DGGITQSPKYLFRKEGQNVTLSCEQNLNHDAMYWYRQDPGQGLRLIYYSQIVNDFQKGDIAEGYSVSREKKESFPLTVTSAQKNPTAFYLCASSIGTSANEQFFGPGTRLTVL.

The V gene is TRBV7-9, the J gene TRBJ2-7, with TRBD2 matching 9 bases. There are 15 residues in the CDR3. Germline loops: CDR1 SEHNR, CDR2 FQNEAQ (reference sequence). Trimming cost V 1 base and J 3 bases; bases outside gene matches: 4. Here the CDR3 reads CASSLVGREGYEQYF. CDR3 in DNA: TGTGCCAGCAGCTTAGTGGGGCGGGAGGGCTACGAGCAGTACTTC.

This clonotype was counted only a few times. This rearrangement joins TRBV11-2 to TRBJ2-2; 7 bases align to TRBD2. CDR3 length equals 17 residues. J was trimmed by 4 bases and V by 5 bases; bases with no gene match: 13. Per germline, CDR1 SGHAT and CDR2 FQNNGV. CDR3 bases: TGTGCCAGCAGCGCTATAGCAGCGGGACTTCTCACCGGGGAGCTGTTTTTT. As protein: CASSAIAAGLLTGELFF.

In its sample, this clonotype was seen a few times. The chain links TRBV4-1 to TRBJ2-7; the D gene is possibly TRBD1 (6 bases). This CDR3 comprises 15 residues. The V gene lost 5 bases and the J gene lost 2 bases, with 16 bases spanning the gap. Germline V gives CDR1 MGHRA, CDR2 YSYEKL. This chain's CDR3 is CASSTDGGPTYEQYF. DNA for the CDR3: TGCGCCAGCAGCACCGATGGGGGCCCAACCTACGAGCAGTACTTC.

The genes are TRBV5-1 and TRBJ2-7; D is perhaps TRBD1 (5 bases). V was clipped by 0 bases and J by 7 bases, with 14 bases between them. The CDR3 has 14 amino acids. Per the germline V gene, CDR1 is SGHRS and CDR2 is YFSETQ. The DNA for the CDR3 is TGCGCCAGCAGCTTGGTGGCAGGGTCTCGGGAGCAGTACTTC. It yields the protein CASSLVAGSREQYF.

There are a few counts of this clonotype. This sequence joins TRBV29-1 and TRBJ1-2; D call uncertain. Germline lookup yields CDR1 SQVTM and CDR2 ANQGSEA. The CDR3 is made up of 13 amino acids. Trimming stripped 4 bases from V and 0 bases from J, with 9 bases between. CDR3 DNA sequence: TGCAGCGTTGTAGGAGGGTCTAACTATGGCTACACCTTC. Its protein is CSVVGGSNYGYTF.

This clonotype was seen more than once but under ten times. The J gene is TRBJ1-6, the V gene TRBV10-3, with 10 bases matching TRBD1. CDR1 and CDR2 from the germline V gene are ENHRY and SYGVKD. The V segment lost 6 bases and the J segment 10 bases; nucleotides outside the gene matches: 6. This CDR3 has 14 amino acids. CDR3 sequence reads: CAIRKGQGPSPLHF. The CDR3 DNA reads as TGTGCCATCAGAAAGGGACAGGGGCCCTCACCCCTCCACTTT.

This clonotype was seen a few times. This chain joins TRBV6-5 and TRBJ2-7; D may be TRBD1 or TRBD2 (6 bases each). Per germline, CDR1 MNHEY and CDR2 SVGAGI. V was clipped by 5 bases and J by 2 bases, with 19 bases between them. The CDR3 sequence is 16 residues long. The CDR3 sequence: CASSNSVGGGPYEQYF. In DNA, the CDR3 is TGTGCCAGCAGTAATTCGGTAGGGGGAGGACCCTACGAGCAGTACTTC.

This chain links TRBV6-5 with TRBJ2-7; D possibly corresponds to TRBD1 (6 bases). V was clipped by 0 bases and J by 0 bases, with 12 bases between them. Germline V gene lookup returns CDR1 MNHEY and CDR2 SVGAGI. The CDR3 is 16 residues long. CDR3 DNA: TGTGCCAGCAGTTACTCTTGGGCAGGGGCCTCCTACGAGCAGTACTTC. Protein: CASSYSWAGASYEQYF.

This clonotype has a count of ten or more. The CDR3 sequence is CASSRLAGRQQFF. DNA for the CDR3: TGTGCCAGTAGTCGACTAGCGGGACGACAGCAGTTCTTC. The chain carries TRBV19 and TRBJ2-1, with 11 positions matching TRBD2. Looked up from germline, CDR1 is LNHDA and CDR2 is SQIVND (reference sequence). The CDR3 length is 13 residues. Losses at the gene ends were 5 bases for V and 11 bases for J; bases not matched to a gene: 5. The full variable domain, completed using reference TRBV19 and TRBJ2-1, is DGGITQSPKYLFRKEGQNVTLSCEQNLNHDAMYWYRQDPGQGLRLIYYSQIVNDFQKGDIAEGYSVSREKKESFPLTVTSAQKNPTAFYLCASSRLAGRQQFFGPGTRLTVL.